A selection of T cell receptor beta chains follows, all from one sample in a study of blood T cell repertoires in COVID-19. TCRdb keeps only in-frame clones here, not all; method: immunoSEQ multiplex PCR. Among more than 300,000 clones listed, 87% were seen once. The sample taken for sequencing was peripheral blood. The receptors here all came from a woman in her forties or fifties with COVID-19, enrolled during active disease. Each CDR3 is given with its conserved first and last residue. The order of the fields is clone size, D gene, V gene, J gene, CDR3 DNA, CDR3 protein. D genes are given only for firm matches. Where a row states a size, it is once, few, many or the class of an expanded clone; other rows omit it.

size: -; D: TRBD1; V: TRBV27; J: TRBJ2-5; DNA: TGTGCCAGCAGCCCCAGGACAGGGTCATGGGAGACCCAGTACTTC; CDR3: CASSPRTGSWETQYF
size: -; D: TRBD2; V: TRBV7-9; J: TRBJ2-7; DNA: TGTGCCAGCAGCCCAAGACTAGCGGCAGCCTACGAGCAGTACTTC; CDR3: CASSPRLAAAYEQYF
size: -; D: TRBD1; V: TRBV9; J: TRBJ2-2; DNA: TGTGCCAGCAGCTTCACCGGGACAGGGGTTACCGGGGAGCTGTTTTTT; CDR3: CASSFTGTGVTGELFF
size: few; D: -; V: TRBV7-9; J: TRBJ2-7; DNA: TGTGCCAGCAGCTCCGGGACTTCCTACGAGCAGTACTTC; CDR3: CASSSGTSYEQYF
size: -; D: TRBD1; V: TRBV18; J: TRBJ1-3; DNA: TGTGCCAGCTCACCTTACCCCGGGACAGGGTATCTGAACACCATATATTTT; CDR3: CASSPYPGTGYLNTIYF
size: once; D: TRBD1; V: TRBV27; J: TRBJ2-2; DNA: TGTGCCAGCAGCATCTCAGGGGGCTACACCGGGGAGCTGTTTTTT; CDR3: CASSISGGYTGELFF
size: -; D: TRBD2; V: TRBV6-2/TRBV6-3; J: TRBJ2-1; DNA: TGTGCCAGCAGTTACTCGTCGGGACTACCCAACAATGAGCAGTTCTTC; CDR3: CASSYSSGLPNNEQFF
size: medium-sized; D: TRBD1; V: TRBV19; J: TRBJ1-2; DNA: TGTGCCAGTACTCTACCGGGACAGGTTCGCGGCTACACCTTC; CDR3: CASTLPGQVRGYTF
size: -; D: TRBD1; V: TRBV2; J: TRBJ1-5; DNA: TGTGCCAGCGGAAACCCCCGGGACAGAAATCAGCCCCAGCATTTT; CDR3: CASGNPRDRNQPQHF
size: -; D: -; V: TRBV7-2; J: TRBJ2-2; DNA: TGTGCCAGCAGCTTCACCCAGTCCCGGCAGGCCGGGGAGCTGTTTTTT; CDR3: CASSFTQSRQAGELFF
size: -; D: TRBD1; V: TRBV7-9; J: TRBJ1-3; DNA: TGTGCCAGCAGCCTAACCATAGTCCGGGACAGGGGATTGGGAAACACCATATATTTT; CDR3: CASSLTIVRDRGLGNTIYF
size: -; D: TRBD2; V: TRBV27; J: TRBJ2-1; DNA: TGTGCCAGCAGTTTAATCAGCGGGAGTTCCTACAATGAGCAGTTCTTC; CDR3: CASSLISGSSYNEQFF
size: -; D: -; V: TRBV18; J: TRBJ2-5; DNA: TGTGCCAGCTCACCTCTCAGGGACCAAGAGACCCAGTACTTC; CDR3: CASSPLRDQETQYF
size: few; D: TRBD2; V: TRBV7-2; J: TRBJ2-3; DNA: TGTGCCAGCAGCTTAAGGTGGGCTAGCGGGAGAGCCATAGATACGCAGTATTTT; CDR3: CASSLRWASGRAIDTQYF
size: once; D: -; V: TRBV24-1; J: TRBJ2-2; DNA: TGTGCCACCAGTGATTACACAGGGTCCGGGGAGCTGTTTTTT; CDR3: CATSDYTGSGELFF
size: -; D: TRBD2; V: TRBV30; J: TRBJ2-5; DNA: TGTGCCTGGAGACCACCCGGGAGGGGACAAGAGACCCAGTACTTC; CDR3: CAWRPPGRGQETQYF
size: few; D: -; V: TRBV2; J: TRBJ1-2; DNA: TGTGCCACCGTAGGGGAAGCAGAGTACTATGGCTACACCTTC; CDR3: CATVGEAEYYGYTF
size: -; D: -; V: TRBV21-1; J: TRBJ1-1; DNA: TGTGCCAGCAGTAGCCCGAACACTGAAGCTTTCTTT; CDR3: CASSSPNTEAFF
size: -; D: -; V: TRBV9; J: TRBJ1-4; DNA: TGTGCCAGCAGCGTAGGAGGGGGTTGGGGGGAAAAACTGTTTTTT; CDR3: CASSVGGGWGEKLFF
size: once; D: TRBD2; V: TRBV7-2; J: TRBJ2-3; DNA: TGTGCCAGCAGCCCCCAAATTAGCGGGAGAGGCGCAGATACGCAGTATTTT; CDR3: CASSPQISGRGADTQYF
size: -; D: TRBD2; V: TRBV3-1/TRBV3-2; J: TRBJ2-3; DNA: TGTGCCAGCAGCCATTCGGCTAGCGGGAAGCGGGGTACGCAGTATTTT; CDR3: CASSHSASGKRGTQYF
size: -; D: -; V: TRBV6-1; J: TRBJ1-5; DNA: TGTGCCAGCAGTGAAGTTCGCAGGGCCCGAAATCAGCCCCAGCATTTT; CDR3: CASSEVRRARNQPQHF
size: once; D: -; V: TRBV9; J: TRBJ2-3; DNA: TGTGCCAGCAGCGTAGACCCACGGGCAGATACGCAGTATTTT; CDR3: CASSVDPRADTQYF
size: -; D: -; V: TRBV19; J: TRBJ2-7; DNA: TGTGCCAGTAGTTCCGGATTCAGGACCTACGAGCAGTACTTC; CDR3: CASSSGFRTYEQYF
size: -; D: TRBD1; V: TRBV3-1/TRBV3-2; J: TRBJ1-6; DNA: TGTGCCAGCAGTCGACAGGGGGCGAATTCACCCCTCCACTTT; CDR3: CASSRQGANSPLHF
size: -; D: -; V: TRBV18; J: TRBJ1-1; DNA: TGTGCCAGCTCACAGGGGCTGGGCACTGAAGCTTTCTTT; CDR3: CASSQGLGTEAFF
size: -; D: TRBD1; V: TRBV11-2; J: TRBJ1-4; DNA: TGTGCCAGCAGCTTAGATTGGGACAGAGGAAATGAAAAACTGTTTTTT; CDR3: CASSLDWDRGNEKLFF
size: -; D: -; V: TRBV11-3; J: TRBJ1-1; DNA: TGTGCCAGCAGCCTATCGGGACAACTGAACACTGAAGCTTTCTTT; CDR3: CASSLSGQLNTEAFF
size: -; D: -; V: TRBV29-1; J: TRBJ1-1; DNA: TGCAGCGCCGGACAGATGAACACTGAAGCTTTCTTT; CDR3: CSAGQMNTEAFF
size: -; D: -; V: TRBV19; J: TRBJ2-7; DNA: TGTGCCAGTAGTATCCCCAGGTCTGGAGAGCAGTACTTC; CDR3: CASSIPRSGEQYF
size: -; D: TRBD1; V: TRBV7-2; J: TRBJ2-1; DNA: TGTGCCAGCAGCTCTTACGCCGGGACAGGGAACAATGAGCAGTTCTTC; CDR3: CASSSYAGTGNNEQFF
size: once; D: TRBD1; V: TRBV6-4; J: TRBJ2-3; DNA: TGTGCCAGCAGCGGACAGGGAACAGATACGCAGTATTTT; CDR3: CASSGQGTDTQYF
size: few; D: -; V: TRBV21-1; J: TRBJ2-2; DNA: TGTGCCAGCCCTTCGACTAGCCCAAGGGGCACCGGGGAGCTGTTTTTT; CDR3: CASPSTSPRGTGELFF
size: -; D: TRBD1; V: TRBV29-1; J: TRBJ2-3; DNA: TGCAGTGTCCGACAGGGCCCAGATACGCAGTATTTT; CDR3: CSVRQGPDTQYF
size: -; D: TRBD2; V: TRBV30; J: TRBJ2-1; DNA: TGTGCCTCGGACTGGGGGACTAGCGGGAATGAGCAGTTCTTC; CDR3: CASDWGTSGNEQFF
size: -; D: -; V: TRBV15; J: TRBJ1-5; DNA: TGTGCCACCAGTCTAGGGCAGGGACCCCAGCATTTT; CDR3: CATSLGQGPQHF
size: -; D: -; V: TRBV20-1; J: TRBJ1-5; DNA: TGCAGTGCTAGTAGACAGGTTAGCAATCAGCCCCAGCATTTT; CDR3: CSASRQVSNQPQHF
size: -; D: -; V: TRBV29-1; J: TRBJ2-7; DNA: TGCAGCGTCTGCAGTTCTTCCTACGAGCAGTACTTC; CDR3: CSVCSSSYEQYF
size: once; D: -; V: TRBV5-4; J: TRBJ2-2; DNA: TGTGCCAGCAGCTTCGCAGGGGTCACCGGGGAGCTGTTTTTT; CDR3: CASSFAGVTGELFF
size: -; D: -; V: TRBV11-2; J: TRBJ2-2; DNA: TGTGCCAGCAGCCAACTCACCTTAGCGGCGAACACCGGGGAGCTGTTTTTT; CDR3: CASSQLTLAANTGELFF
size: -; D: -; V: TRBV4-1; J: TRBJ2-7; DNA: TGCGCCAGCAGCCCCCCGGGGGGCCCCTACGAGCAGTACTTC; CDR3: CASSPPGGPYEQYF
size: -; D: -; V: TRBV4-2; J: TRBJ1-1; DNA: TGTGCCAGCAGCCAAAGGGGGACAAGTCCTGAAGCTTTCTTT; CDR3: CASSQRGTSPEAFF
size: -; D: -; V: TRBV18; J: TRBJ1-5; DNA: TGTGCCAGCTCACCAATGAAGTCAACAAATCAGCCCCAGCATTTT; CDR3: CASSPMKSTNQPQHF
size: -; D: -; V: TRBV4-1; J: TRBJ1-2; DNA: TGCGCCAGCAGCCAAGGGCAGATCAACTATGGCTACACCTTC; CDR3: CASSQGQINYGYTF
size: -; D: TRBD1; V: TRBV10-2; J: TRBJ2-7; DNA: TGCGCCAGCGGACAGGCGGGCGAGCAGTACTTC; CDR3: CASGQAGEQYF
size: -; D: TRBD2; V: TRBV6-5; J: TRBJ2-3; DNA: TGTGCCAGCAGTTACTTAAAGGGACTAGTTGCAGATACGCAGTATTTT; CDR3: CASSYLKGLVADTQYF
size: -; D: -; V: TRBV19; J: TRBJ1-1; DNA: TGTGCCAGTTCCCGTGTGCCGAGCACTGAAGCTTTCTTT; CDR3: CASSRVPSTEAFF
size: -; D: TRBD1; V: TRBV7-9; J: TRBJ2-5; DNA: TGTGCCAGCAGAACGGGACAGGGGAGGGAGACCCAGTACTTC; CDR3: CASRTGQGRETQYF
size: -; D: TRBD2; V: TRBV5-4; J: TRBJ2-7; DNA: TGTGCCAGCAGTAGGACTAGCGGATCGTCTAGCTCCTACGAGCAGTACTTC; CDR3: CASSRTSGSSSSYEQYF
size: -; D: -; V: TRBV29-1; J: TRBJ2-5; DNA: TGCAGCGTCCTTGGGGCACAGGCCCCCCAAGAGACCCAGTACTTC; CDR3: CSVLGAQAPQETQYF
size: few; D: TRBD1; V: TRBV6-5; J: TRBJ1-2; DNA: TGTGCCAGCAGCCGGACAGGGGGCTATGGCTACACCTTC; CDR3: CASSRTGGYGYTF
size: few; D: TRBD2; V: TRBV11-2; J: TRBJ2-1; DNA: TGTGCCAGCAGCTTAGTGCTAGCGGAATACAATGAGCAGTTCTTC; CDR3: CASSLVLAEYNEQFF
size: once; D: TRBD1; V: TRBV6-6; J: TRBJ2-3; DNA: TGTGCCAGCAGTTACGGAGGACAGGGGATAGCAGATACGCAGTATTTT; CDR3: CASSYGGQGIADTQYF
size: many; D: TRBD2; V: TRBV4-2; J: TRBJ2-1; DNA: TGTGCCAGCAGCCAGGCCGGGACTAGCGGTGCCGATGAGCAGTTCTTC; CDR3: CASSQAGTSGADEQFF